The T cell receptor beta chain under discussion was sequenced for a study of blood T cell repertoires in COVID-19. Overall study: The analysed material was cDNA or gDNA that came from T cells, B-cell-depleted T cells, or PBMCs.

The CDR3 is 16 residues long. The V segment lost 2 bases and the J segment 3 bases; nucleotides outside the gene matches: 6. Germline V gene lookup returns CDR1 SEHNR and CDR2 FQNEAQ (reference sequence). Clones were sequenced by immunoSEQ multiplex PCR, and TCRdb holds only the in-frame ones, with some missing. The profile covers 120,000 or so clones, with 88% appearing a single time and 3.3% taken by the ten largest. The sequencing input was peripheral blood. The TCR was taken from a woman aged 50 to 60 with acute or convalescent COVID-19. The chain has TRBV7-9 and TRBJ1-4, with 7 positions matching TRBD1. CDR3 amino acids: CASSLLEGASNEKLFF. CDR3 in DNA: TGTGCCAGCAGCTTACTGGAGGGGGCTTCTAATGAAAAACTGTTTTTT.